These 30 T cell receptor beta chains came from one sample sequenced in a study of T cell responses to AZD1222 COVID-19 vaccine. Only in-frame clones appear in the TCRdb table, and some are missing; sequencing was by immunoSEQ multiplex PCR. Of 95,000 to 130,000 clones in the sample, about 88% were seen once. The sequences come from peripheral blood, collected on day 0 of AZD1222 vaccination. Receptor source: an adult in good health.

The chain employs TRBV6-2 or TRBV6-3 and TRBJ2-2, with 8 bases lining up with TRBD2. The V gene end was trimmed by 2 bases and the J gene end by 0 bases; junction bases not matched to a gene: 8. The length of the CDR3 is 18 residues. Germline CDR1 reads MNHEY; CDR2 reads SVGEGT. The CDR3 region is CASSYPQRGRSNTGELFF. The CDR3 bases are TGTGCCAGCAGTTACCCCCAGCGGGGGAGATCGAACACCGGGGAGCTGTTTTTT.

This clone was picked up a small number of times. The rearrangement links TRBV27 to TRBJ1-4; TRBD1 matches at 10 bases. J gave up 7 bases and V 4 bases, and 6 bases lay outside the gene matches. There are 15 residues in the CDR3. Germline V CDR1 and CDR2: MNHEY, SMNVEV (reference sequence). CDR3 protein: CASSSPGQGTEKLFF. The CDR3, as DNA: TGTGCCAGCAGTTCTCCGGGACAGGGGACTGAAAAACTGTTTTTT.

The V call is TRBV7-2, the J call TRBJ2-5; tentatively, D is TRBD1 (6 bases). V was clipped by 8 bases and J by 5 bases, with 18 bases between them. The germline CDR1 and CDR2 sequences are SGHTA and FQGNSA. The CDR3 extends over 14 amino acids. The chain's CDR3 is CASARTAQGETQYF. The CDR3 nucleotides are TGTGCCAGCGCCAGGACAGCCCAGGGGGAGACCCAGTACTTC.

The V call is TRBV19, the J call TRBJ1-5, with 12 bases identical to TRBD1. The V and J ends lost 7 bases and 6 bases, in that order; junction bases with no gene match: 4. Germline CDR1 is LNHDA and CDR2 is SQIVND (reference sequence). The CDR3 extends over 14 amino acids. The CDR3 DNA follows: TGTGCCAGTACAGGGACAGGGGGCTTTCAGCCCCAGCATTTT. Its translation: CASTGTGGFQPQHF.

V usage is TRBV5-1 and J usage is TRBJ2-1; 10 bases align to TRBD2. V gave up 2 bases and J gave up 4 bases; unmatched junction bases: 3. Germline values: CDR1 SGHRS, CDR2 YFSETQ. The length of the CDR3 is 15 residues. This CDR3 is CASSFGTSEYNEQFF. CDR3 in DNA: TGCGCCAGCAGCTTCGGGACTAGCGAATACAATGAGCAGTTCTTC.

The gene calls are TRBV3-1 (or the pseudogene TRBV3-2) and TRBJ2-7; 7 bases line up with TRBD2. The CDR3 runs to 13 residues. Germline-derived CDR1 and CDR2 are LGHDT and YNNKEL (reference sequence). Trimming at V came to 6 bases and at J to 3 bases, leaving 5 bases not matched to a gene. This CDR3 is CASRPSGSYEQYF. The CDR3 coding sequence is TGTGCCAGCAGACCTAGCGGTAGCTACGAGCAGTACTTC.

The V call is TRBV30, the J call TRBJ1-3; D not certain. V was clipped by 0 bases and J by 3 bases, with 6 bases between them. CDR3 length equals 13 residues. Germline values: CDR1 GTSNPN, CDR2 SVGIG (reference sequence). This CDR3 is CAWSVQLGNTIYF. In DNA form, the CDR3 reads TGTGCCTGGAGTGTACAGCTTGGAAACACCATATATTTT. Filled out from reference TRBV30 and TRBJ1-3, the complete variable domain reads SQTIHQWPATLVQPVGSPLSLECTVEGTSNPNLYWYRQAAGRGLQLLFYSVGIGQISSEVPQNLSASRPQDRQFILSSKKLLLSDSGFYLCAWSVQLGNTIYFGEGSWLTVV.

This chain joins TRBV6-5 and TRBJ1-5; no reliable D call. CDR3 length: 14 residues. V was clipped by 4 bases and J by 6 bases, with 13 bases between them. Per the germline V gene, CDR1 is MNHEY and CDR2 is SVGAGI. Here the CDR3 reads CASSSRDGIQPQHF. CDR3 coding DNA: TGTGCCAGCAGTTCCCGCGACGGTATTCAGCCCCAGCATTTT.

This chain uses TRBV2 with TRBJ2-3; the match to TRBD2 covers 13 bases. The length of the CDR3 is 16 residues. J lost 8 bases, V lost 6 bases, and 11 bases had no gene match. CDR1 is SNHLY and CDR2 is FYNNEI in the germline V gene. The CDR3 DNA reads TGTGCCAGCAGCCCGACTAGCGGGGGGCTAATCCCTACGCAGTATTTT. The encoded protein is CASSPTSGGLIPTQYF.

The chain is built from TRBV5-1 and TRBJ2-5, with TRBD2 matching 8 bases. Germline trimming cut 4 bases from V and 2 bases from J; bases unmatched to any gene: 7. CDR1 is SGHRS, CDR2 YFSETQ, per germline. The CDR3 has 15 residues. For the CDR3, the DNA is TGCGCCAGCAGCCAAGTAGCGGGGACTCAAGAGACCCAGTACTTC. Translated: CASSQVAGTQETQYF.

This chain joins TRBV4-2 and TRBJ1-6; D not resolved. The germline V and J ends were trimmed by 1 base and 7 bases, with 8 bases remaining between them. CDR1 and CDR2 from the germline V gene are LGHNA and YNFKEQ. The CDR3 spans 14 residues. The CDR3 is CASSQVVGNSPLHF. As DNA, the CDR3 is TGTGCCAGCAGCCAAGTCGTCGGAAATTCACCCCTCCACTTT.

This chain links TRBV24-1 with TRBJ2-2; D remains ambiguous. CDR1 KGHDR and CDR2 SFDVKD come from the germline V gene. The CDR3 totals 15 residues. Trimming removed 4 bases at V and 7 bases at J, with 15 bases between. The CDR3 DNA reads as TGTGCCACCAGTGACCCGATGACTCTTGGCGGGGAGCTGTTTTTT. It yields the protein CATSDPMTLGGELFF.

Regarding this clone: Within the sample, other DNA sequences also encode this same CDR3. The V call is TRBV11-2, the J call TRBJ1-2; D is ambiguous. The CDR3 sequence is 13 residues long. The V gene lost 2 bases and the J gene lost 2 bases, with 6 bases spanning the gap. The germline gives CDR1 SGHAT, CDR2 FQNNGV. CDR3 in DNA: TGTGCCAGCAGCTTAAGGCTAAACTATGGCTACACCTTC. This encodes CASSLRLNYGYTF.

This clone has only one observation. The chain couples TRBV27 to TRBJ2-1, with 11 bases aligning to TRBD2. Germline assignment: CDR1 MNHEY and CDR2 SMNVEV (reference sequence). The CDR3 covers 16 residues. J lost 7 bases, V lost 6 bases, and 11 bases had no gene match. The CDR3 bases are TGTGCCAGCAGCCCGGTAGCGGGAGGGCCTATTAATGAGCAGTTCTTC. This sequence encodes CASSPVAGGPINEQFF.

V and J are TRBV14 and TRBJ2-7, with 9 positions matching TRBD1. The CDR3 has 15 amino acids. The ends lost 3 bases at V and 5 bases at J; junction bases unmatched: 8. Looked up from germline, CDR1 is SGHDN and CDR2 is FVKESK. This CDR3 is CASSHWTGERNEQYF. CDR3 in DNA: TGTGCCAGCAGCCATTGGACAGGGGAACGGAACGAGCAGTACTTC.

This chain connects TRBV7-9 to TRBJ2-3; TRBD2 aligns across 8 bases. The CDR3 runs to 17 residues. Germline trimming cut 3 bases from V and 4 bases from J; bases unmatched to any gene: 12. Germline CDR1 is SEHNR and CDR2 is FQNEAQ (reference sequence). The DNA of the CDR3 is TGTGCCAGCAGCTTCCCGATGGAGGTAGCGGGGTCAGATACGCAGTATTTT. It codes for CASSFPMEVAGSDTQYF. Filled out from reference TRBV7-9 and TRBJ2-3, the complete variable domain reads DTGVSQNPRHKITKRGQNVTFRCDPISEHNRLYWYRQTLGQGPEFLTYFQNEAQLEKSRLLSDRFSAERPKGSFSTLEIQRTEQGDSAMYLCASSFPMEVAGSDTQYFGPGTRLTVL.

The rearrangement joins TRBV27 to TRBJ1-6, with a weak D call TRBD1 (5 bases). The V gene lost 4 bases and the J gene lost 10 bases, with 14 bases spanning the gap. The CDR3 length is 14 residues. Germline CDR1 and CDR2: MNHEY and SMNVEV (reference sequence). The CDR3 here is CASSYTGSGSPLHF. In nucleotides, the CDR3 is TGTGCCAGCAGTTATACAGGAAGTGGATCACCCCTCCACTTT.

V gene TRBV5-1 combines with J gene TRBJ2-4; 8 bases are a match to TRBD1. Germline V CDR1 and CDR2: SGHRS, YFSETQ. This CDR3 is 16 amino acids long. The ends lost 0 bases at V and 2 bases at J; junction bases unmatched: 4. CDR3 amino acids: CASSLDGQGTKNIQYF. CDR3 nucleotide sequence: TGCGCCAGCAGCTTGGACGGACAGGGAACCAAAAACATTCAGTACTTC.

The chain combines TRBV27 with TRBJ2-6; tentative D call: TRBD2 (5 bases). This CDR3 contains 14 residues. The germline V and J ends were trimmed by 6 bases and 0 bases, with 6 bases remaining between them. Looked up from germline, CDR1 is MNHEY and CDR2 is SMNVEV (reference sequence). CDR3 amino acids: CASREVSGANVLTF. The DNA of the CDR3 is TGTGCCAGCAGGGAGGTCTCTGGGGCCAACGTCCTGACTTTC.

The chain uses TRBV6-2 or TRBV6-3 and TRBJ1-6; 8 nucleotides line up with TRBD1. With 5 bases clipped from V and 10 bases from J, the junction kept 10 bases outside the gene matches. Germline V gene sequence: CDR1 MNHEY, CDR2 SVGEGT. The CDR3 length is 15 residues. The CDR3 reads CASSHTGGRSSPLHF. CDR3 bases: TGTGCCAGCAGTCACACAGGGGGAAGGTCGTCACCCCTCCACTTT.

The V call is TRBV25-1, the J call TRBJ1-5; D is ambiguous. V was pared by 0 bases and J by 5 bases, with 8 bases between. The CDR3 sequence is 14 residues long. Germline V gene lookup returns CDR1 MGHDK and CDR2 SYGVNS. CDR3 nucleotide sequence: TGTGCCAGCAGTGAATATGGGGTTTATCAGCCCCAGCATTTT. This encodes CASSEYGVYQPQHF.

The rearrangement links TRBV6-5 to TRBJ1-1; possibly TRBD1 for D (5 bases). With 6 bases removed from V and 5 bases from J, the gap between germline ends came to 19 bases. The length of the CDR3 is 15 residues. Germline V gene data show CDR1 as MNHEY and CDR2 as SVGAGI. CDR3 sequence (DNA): TGTGCCAGCAGGGGTAGAGGGCAGGGCTGGACTGAAGCTTTCTTT. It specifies CASRGRGQGWTEAFF.

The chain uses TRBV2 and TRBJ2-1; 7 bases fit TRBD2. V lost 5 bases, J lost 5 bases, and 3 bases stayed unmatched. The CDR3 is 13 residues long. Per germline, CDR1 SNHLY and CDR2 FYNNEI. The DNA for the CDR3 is TGTGCCAGCAGTCGTGGACTAGACAATGAGCAGTTCTTC. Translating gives CASSRGLDNEQFF.

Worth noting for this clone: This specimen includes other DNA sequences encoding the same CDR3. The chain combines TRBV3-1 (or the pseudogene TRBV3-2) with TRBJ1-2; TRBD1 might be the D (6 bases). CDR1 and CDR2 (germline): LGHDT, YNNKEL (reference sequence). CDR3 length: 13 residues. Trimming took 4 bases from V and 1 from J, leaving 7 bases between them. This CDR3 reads CASSPDSNYGYTF. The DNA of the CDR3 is TGTGCCAGCAGCCCGGACAGTAACTATGGCTACACCTTC.

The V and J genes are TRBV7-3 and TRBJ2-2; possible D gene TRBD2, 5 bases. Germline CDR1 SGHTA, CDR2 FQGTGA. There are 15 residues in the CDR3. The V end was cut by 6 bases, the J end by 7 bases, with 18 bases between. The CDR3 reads CASRQEARVSGELFF. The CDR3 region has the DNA TGTGCCAGCAGGCAAGAGGCGAGGGTGAGCGGGGAGCTGTTTTTT.

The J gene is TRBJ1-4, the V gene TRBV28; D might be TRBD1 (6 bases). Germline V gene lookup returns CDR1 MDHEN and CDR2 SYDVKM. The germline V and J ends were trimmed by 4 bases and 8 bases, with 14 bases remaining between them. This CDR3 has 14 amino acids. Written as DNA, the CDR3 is TGTGCCAGCAGTTACAGGGCCCCCGTAGAAAAACTGTTTTTT. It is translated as CASSYRAPVEKLFF.

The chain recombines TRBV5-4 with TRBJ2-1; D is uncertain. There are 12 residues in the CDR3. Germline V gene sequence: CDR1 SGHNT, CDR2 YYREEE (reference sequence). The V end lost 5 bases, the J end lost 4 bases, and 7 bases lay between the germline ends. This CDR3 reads CASRVDYNEQFF. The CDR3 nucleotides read TGTGCCAGCAGGGTCGATTACAATGAGCAGTTCTTC. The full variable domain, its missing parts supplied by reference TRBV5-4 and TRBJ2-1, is ETGVTQSPTHLIKTRGQQVTLRCSSQSGHNTVSWYQQALGQGPQFIFQYYREEENGRGNFPPRFSGLQFPNYSSELNVNALELDDSALYLCASRVDYNEQFFGPGTRLTVL.

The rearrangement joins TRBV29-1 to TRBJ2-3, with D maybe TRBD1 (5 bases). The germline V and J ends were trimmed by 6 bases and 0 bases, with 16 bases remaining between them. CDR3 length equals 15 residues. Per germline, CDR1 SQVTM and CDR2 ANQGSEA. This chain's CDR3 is CSVERTSTSTDTQYF. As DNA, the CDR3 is TGCAGCGTAGAGAGGACAAGCACTAGCACAGATACGCAGTATTTT.

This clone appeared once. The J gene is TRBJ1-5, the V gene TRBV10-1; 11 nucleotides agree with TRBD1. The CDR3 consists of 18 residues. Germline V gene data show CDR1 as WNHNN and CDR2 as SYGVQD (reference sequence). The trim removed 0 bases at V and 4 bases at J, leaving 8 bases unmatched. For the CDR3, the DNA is TGCGCCAGCAGTGAGTCGCGGACAGGGGGCGGTTGGAATCAGCCCCAGCATTTT. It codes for CASSESRTGGGWNQPQHF.

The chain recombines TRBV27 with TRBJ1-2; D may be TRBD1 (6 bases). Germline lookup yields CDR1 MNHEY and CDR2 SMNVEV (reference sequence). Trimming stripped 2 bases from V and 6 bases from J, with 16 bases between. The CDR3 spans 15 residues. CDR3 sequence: CASSLPTMGQDGYTF. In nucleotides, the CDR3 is TGTGCCAGCAGTTTACCGACGATGGGACAAGATGGCTACACCTTC.